Listed here are 23 T cell receptor beta chains from one sample, sequenced in a study of cytomegalovirus exposure and HLA in healthy donors. Both 60 Vbeta primers and 13 Jbeta primers went into the PCR. The assay was immunoSEQ multiplex PCR, and TCRdb's table has in-frame clones only and misses some. This table has about 140,000 clones, around four fifths appearing once. Sequenced: PBMCs. The source is a boy aged 2 to 10 in good health and CMV-seronegative.

The V gene is TRBV5-4, the J gene TRBJ1-1; D perhaps matches TRBD1 (6 bases). There are 14 residues in the CDR3. Between the trimmed V and J ends, which lost 2 bases and 5 bases, there was a span of 13 bases. Germline V gene lookup returns CDR1 SGHNT and CDR2 YYREEE (reference sequence). The CDR3 here is CASSLSTGRTEAFF. In DNA, the CDR3 is TGTGCCAGCAGCTTAAGTACAGGGAGAACTGAAGCTTTCTTT.

This chain connects TRBV6-5 to TRBJ2-2; perhaps TRBD1 as D (5 bases). The V end was cut by 9 bases, the J end by 1 base, with 12 bases between. Germline CDR1 MNHEY, CDR2 SVGAGI. The CDR3 covers 14 residues. The CDR3 loop reads CASSDRLNTGELFF. The CDR3 nucleotides read TGTGCCAGTTCCGACAGACTGAACACCGGGGAGCTGTTTTTT.

In nucleotides, the CDR3 is TGCGCCAGCAGCCTCCGACAGTCGAACACCGGGGAGCTGTTTTTT. It codes for CASSLRQSNTGELFF. The gene calls are TRBV4-3 and TRBJ2-2; D is possibly TRBD1 (5 bases). Germline CDR1 reads LGHNA; CDR2 reads YSLEER. Trimming cost V 4 bases and J 0 bases, with 9 bases left between them. The length of the CDR3 is 15 residues.

This chain uses TRBV2 with TRBJ2-1; the D is unclear. V was trimmed by 7 bases and J by 0 bases, leaving 10 bases between them. Germline V lookup: CDR1 SNHLY, CDR2 FYNNEI. The CDR3 consists of 14 residues. DNA for the CDR3: TGTGCCAGCAAGACTTCTAGCTCCTACAATGAGCAGTTCTTC. This sequence encodes CASKTSSSYNEQFF.

The chain carries TRBV30 and TRBJ1-5; 8 bases are a match to TRBD1. Germline trimming cut 4 bases from V and 2 bases from J; bases unmatched to any gene: 4. Germline V gives CDR1 GTSNPN, CDR2 SVGIG (reference sequence). CDR3 length: 14 residues. The CDR3 here is CAWNQGQGNQPQHF. Here the CDR3 DNA reads TGTGCCTGGAATCAGGGACAGGGCAATCAGCCCCAGCATTTT.

The chain combines TRBV9 with TRBJ2-7; D call uncertain. CDR1 and CDR2 (germline): SGDLS, YYNGEE. V lost 0 bases and J 1 base, leaving 8 bases between the germline ends. The CDR3 is made up of 14 amino acids. Here the CDR3 reads CASSVGAGSYEQYF. In nucleotides, the CDR3 is TGTGCCAGCAGCGTAGGTGCCGGTTCCTACGAGCAGTACTTC. Filled out from reference TRBV9 and TRBJ2-7, the complete variable domain reads DSGVTQTPKHLITATGQRVTLRCSPRSGDLSVYWYQQSLDQGLQFLIQYYNGEERAKGNILERFSAQQFPDLHSELNLSSLELGDSALYFCASSVGAGSYEQYFGPGTRLTVT.

This clone was seen just once. One junction end disagrees with the germline gene, perhaps due to a read error. The genes are TRBV9 and TRBJ1-2; TRBD1 matches 7 bases. This CDR3 has 16 residues. CDR1 is SGDLS and CDR2 is YYNGEE in the germline V gene. CDR3 coding DNA: TGTGCCAGCAGCGTAGCTTCTGGACAGGTTAACCATGGCTACACCTTC. This sequence encodes CASSVASGQVNHGYTF.

The rearrangement links TRBV5-4 to TRBJ2-3, with D unresolved. Germline CDR1 reads SGHNT; CDR2 reads YYREEE (reference sequence). V lost 4 bases, J lost 4 bases, and 16 bases lay in between. The CDR3 runs to 15 residues. CDR3 bases: TGTGCCAGCAGCGCGAATCCCCTGAGGCCAGATACGCAGTATTTT. This codes for CASSANPLRPDTQYF. The full variable domain, completed using reference TRBV5-4 and TRBJ2-3, is ETGVTQSPTHLIKTRGQQVTLRCSSQSGHNTVSWYQQALGQGPQFIFQYYREEENGRGNFPPRFSGLQFPNYSSELNVNALELDDSALYLCASSANPLRPDTQYFGPGTRLTVL.

Concerning this clone: At one end, the junction sequence differs from germline, possibly due to a read error. The V gene is TRBV7-9, the J gene TRBJ1-1; TRBD1 agrees at 8 bases. The CDR3 length is 12 residues. Germline V gene data show CDR1 as SEHNR and CDR2 as FQNEAQ (reference sequence). The CDR3 reads CSSSFQGAEAFF. DNA of the CDR3: TGTTCCAGCAGCTTCCAGGGGGCAGAAGCTTTCTTT.

The chain carries TRBV6-1 and TRBJ2-1, with D tentatively TRBD2 (7 bases). V was cut by 6 bases and J by 4 bases, with 16 bases left in between. The CDR3 is made up of 15 amino acids. Germline-derived CDR1 and CDR2 are MNHNS and SASEGT. CDR3 protein: CASSSGEGEYNEQFF. The CDR3 DNA reads as TGTGCCAGCAGCAGCGGGGAGGGGGAATACAATGAGCAGTTCTTC.

The rearrangement uses TRBV4-1 and TRBJ2-5; D is undetermined. The closer fit of TRBJ2-7 to the DNA end suggests the J call may be wrong. CDR1 is MGHRA and CDR2 is YSYEKL in the germline V gene. The CDR3 runs 13 residues. The CDR3 region is CASSQVKTTEQYF. The CDR3 bases are TGCGCCAGCAGCCAAGTAAAAACTACCGAGCAGTACTTC.

The chain uses TRBV30 and TRBJ2-5; 7 bases map to TRBD2. The CDR3 consists of 14 residues. V shed 5 bases, J shed 4 bases, and the junction held 10 bases outside the gene matches. In germline, CDR1 is GTSNPN, CDR2 SVGIG (reference sequence). CDR3 coding DNA: TGTGCCTGGGGGGGGGAAAGACTCCGAGAGACCCAGTACTTC. This gives the protein CAWGGERLRETQYF.

This rearrangement joins TRBV6-1 to TRBJ2-7, with D perhaps TRBD2 (5 bases). CDR1 MNHNS and CDR2 SASEGT come from the germline V gene. The CDR3 is made up of 13 amino acids. V was cut by 1 base and J by 3 bases, with 7 bases left in between. CDR3 region: CASSEGTHYEQYF. CDR3 DNA: TGTGCCAGCAGTGAAGGGACTCACTACGAGCAGTACTTC.

This chain uses TRBV28 with TRBJ1-4; D gene ambiguous. V lost 1 base to trimming and J lost 8 bases, with 5 bases between them. CDR1 and CDR2 (germline): MDHEN, SYDVKM. The CDR3 contains 12 residues. The CDR3 protein is CASSLYQEKLFF. The CDR3 DNA sequence: TGTGCCAGCAGTTTATACCAGGAAAAACTGTTTTTT.

For the CDR3, the DNA is TGTGCCAGCACCTCTCCCCCGCGGGGAACCTACGAGCAGTACTTC. This encodes CASTSPPRGTYEQYF. The V and J genes are TRBV28 and TRBJ2-7; a possible D gene is TRBD2 (6 bases). Trimming pared 7 bases from V and 2 bases from J, leaving 18 bases between. CDR1 and CDR2 from the germline V gene are MDHEN and SYDVKM. This CDR3 has 15 amino acids.

The rearrangement joins TRBV5-1 to TRBJ1-1; TRBD1 matches 7 bases. The V gene's germline CDR1 is SGHRS and CDR2 YFSETQ. CDR3 length equals 18 residues. J was trimmed by 0 bases and V by 3 bases; bases with no gene match: 14. The CDR3 coding sequence is TGCGCCAGCAGCTGGACCTCCTCCGGGACAGCTTTGAACACTGAAGCTTTCTTT. It encodes CASSWTSSGTALNTEAFF.

V usage is TRBV7-3 and J usage is TRBJ1-2; the D gene is possibly TRBD1 (5 bases). The V end lost 1 base, the J end lost 11 bases, and 14 bases lay between the germline ends. There are 13 residues in the CDR3. Germline CDR1 and CDR2: SGHTA and FQGTGA. Written as DNA, the CDR3 is TGTGCCAGCAGCTTAAGGCAGGGCGGATTTTACACCTTC. Protein sequence: CASSLRQGGFYTF. Variable domain in full (rest from reference TRBV7-3 and TRBJ1-2): GAGVSQTPSNKVTEKGKYVELRCDPISGHTALYWYRQSLGQGPEFLIYFQGTGAADDSGLPNDRFFAVRPEGSVSTLKIQRTERGDSAVYLCASSLRQGGFYTFGSGTRLTVV.

The rearrangement uses TRBV6-1 and TRBJ1-5; a weak D match, TRBD1 (5 bases). The germline V gene has CDR1 MNHNS and CDR2 SASEGT. Trimming stripped 8 bases from V and 1 base from J, with 12 bases between. The CDR3 has 14 amino acids. The CDR3 is CASRGFLSNQPQHF. CDR3 in DNA: TGTGCCAGCCGGGGGTTTCTAAGCAATCAGCCCCAGCATTTT.

The genes are TRBV5-4 and TRBJ2-7, with 13 bases lining up with TRBD2. Germline CDR1 reads SGHNT; CDR2 reads YYREEE (reference sequence). CDR3 size: 16 residues. The V segment lost 3 bases and the J segment 9 bases; nucleotides outside the gene matches: 12. DNA of the CDR3: TGTGCCAGCAGCTCGAGACTAGCGGGAGGTTCCCCACGGCAGTACTTC. Encoded protein: CASSSRLAGGSPRQYF.

This clone has a single count. This chain connects TRBV7-8 to TRBJ2-2; TRBD1 aligns across 7 bases. The V gene end was trimmed by 1 base and the J gene end by 7 bases; junction bases not matched to a gene: 6. CDR3 length: 15 residues. Germline values: CDR1 SGHVS, CDR2 FQNEAQ. Here the CDR3 DNA reads TGTGCCAGCAGCTTAGGGAACAGGGGTAGCGGGGAGCTGTTTTTT. The encoded protein is CASSLGNRGSGELFF. The variable domain in full, with the rest retrieved from reference TRBV7-8 and TRBJ2-2, is GAGVSQSPRYKVAKRGQDVALRCDPISGHVSLFWYQQALGQGPEFLTYFQNEAQLDKSGLPSDRFFAERPEGSVSTLKIQRTQQEDSAVYLCASSLGNRGSGELFFGEGSRLTVL.

This chain links TRBV10-3 with TRBJ2-1; 7 nucleotides align to TRBD2. CDR3 length: 19 amino acids. Per germline, CDR1 ENHRY and CDR2 SYGVKD. With 6 bases clipped from V and 2 bases from J, the junction kept 19 bases outside the gene matches. CDR3 residues: CAISGPSATSRMTYNEQFF. In DNA form, the CDR3 reads TGTGCCATCAGCGGCCCCTCCGCGACTAGCAGGATGACCTACAATGAGCAGTTCTTC.

The chain uses TRBV10-3 and TRBJ2-7; possible D gene TRBD2, 5 bases. The CDR3 consists of 14 residues. V lost 3 bases and J lost 7, with 16 bases in between. Germline loops: CDR1 ENHRY, CDR2 SYGVKD. CDR3 loop: CAISDKSGLVEQYF. CDR3 in DNA: TGTGCCATCAGTGACAAAAGCGGTTTGGTTGAGCAGTACTTC.

V and J are TRBV7-9 and TRBJ2-7; 7 bases line up with TRBD2. The germline gives CDR1 SEHNR, CDR2 FQNEAQ (reference sequence). The trim removed 4 bases at V and 4 bases at J, leaving 7 bases unmatched. The CDR3 extends over 14 amino acids. The CDR3 DNA sequence: TGTGCCAGCAGCTCCGGGGCGGGAGTTTACGAGCAGTACTTC. The encoded protein is CASSSGAGVYEQYF. The variable domain in full, completed from reference TRBV7-9 and TRBJ2-7, reads DTGVSQNPRHKITKRGQNVTFRCDPISEHNRLYWYRQTLGQGPEFLTYFQNEAQLEKSRLLSDRFSAERPKGSFSTLEIQRTEQGDSAMYLCASSSGAGVYEQYFGPGTRLTVT.